Below are 32 T cell receptor beta chains sequenced from a single sample in a study of control samples from healthy donors and cancer patients. The assay was immunoSEQ multiplex PCR, and TCRdb's table has in-frame clones only and misses some. The sample has about 190,000 clones. Input material: blood. The receptors were gathered from a woman in her twenties or thirties in good health.

The chain has TRBV5-4 and TRBJ1-4, with D unclear. Germline V gene sequence: CDR1 SGHNT, CDR2 YYREEE (reference sequence). The CDR3 contains 15 residues. Trimming shortened V by 1 base and J by 4 bases, and 11 bases separated the two germline ends. The CDR3: CASSLQADLNEKLFF. The CDR3 DNA is TGTGCCAGCAGCTTGCAGGCAGACCTTAATGAAAAACTGTTTTTT. The full variable domain, rest sourced from reference TRBV5-4 and TRBJ1-4, is ETGVTQSPTHLIKTRGQQVTLRCSSQSGHNTVSWYQQALGQGPQFIFQYYREEENGRGNFPPRFSGLQFPNYSSELNVNALELDDSALYLCASSLQADLNEKLFFGSGTQLSVL.

The chain couples TRBV3-1 (or the pseudogene TRBV3-2) to TRBJ2-3; TRBD2 matches 7 bases. V lost 4 bases to trimming and J lost 6 bases; unmatched junction nucleotides: 10. Germline CDR1 and CDR2: LGHDT and YNNKEL (reference sequence). The CDR3 has 15 amino acids. The CDR3 spells CASSLGGSAWDTQYF. As DNA, the CDR3 is TGTGCCAGCAGCCTGGGCGGGAGCGCATGGGATACGCAGTATTTT.

The chain is built from TRBV30 and TRBJ2-5; maybe TRBD2 (5 bases). Germline V gene lookup returns CDR1 GTSNPN and CDR2 SVGIG (reference sequence). This CDR3 spans 13 amino acids. V lost 0 bases, J lost 4 bases, and 9 bases lay in between. In DNA form, the CDR3 reads TGTGCCTGGAGTGTACGAGGGCGAGAGACCCAGTACTTC. It is translated as CAWSVRGRETQYF.

The gene calls are TRBV6-6 and TRBJ1-4; 7 bases map to TRBD1. The V gene's germline CDR1 is MNHNY and CDR2 SVGAGI (reference sequence). This CDR3 has 17 residues. The J segment lost 6 bases and the V segment lost 5 bases, leaving 15 bases of the junction unmatched. CDR3 nucleotides: TGTGCCAGCAGTCCTTTCAACAGGGGCGGGAAGGATGAAAAACTGTTTTTT. This gives the protein CASSPFNRGGKDEKLFF.

The chain couples TRBV7-2 to TRBJ2-7, with D possibly being TRBD1 or TRBD2 (5 bases each). Looked up from germline, CDR1 is SGHTA and CDR2 is FQGNSA. Trimming cost V 1 base and J 7 bases, with 8 bases left between them. The CDR3 contains 12 residues. CDR3 coding DNA: TGTGCCAGCAGCTTAGGGTGGGGGGAGCAGTACTTC. Translated, it gives CASSLGWGEQYF.

This chain joins TRBV28 and TRBJ2-1, with a tentative D call TRBD1 (5 bases). V was pared by 8 bases and J by 6 bases, with 14 bases between. The CDR3 is 13 amino acids. The germline V gene encodes CDR1 MDHEN and CDR2 SYDVKM. The CDR3 loop reads CASGARVANEQFF. The DNA for the CDR3 is TGTGCCAGCGGTGCCAGGGTGGCCAATGAGCAGTTCTTC.

The CDR3 protein is CAISESTDPYGYTF. DNA of the CDR3: TGTGCCATCAGTGAGTCGACAGACCCCTATGGCTACACCTTC. V gene TRBV10-3 combines with J gene TRBJ1-2, with D possibly matching TRBD1 (5 bases). The CDR3 sequence is 14 residues long. Deletions cut 0 bases from V and 4 bases from J, with 9 bases between. Germline CDR1 reads ENHRY; CDR2 reads SYGVKD.

The V call is TRBV6-2 or TRBV6-3, the J call TRBJ1-5; D remains unclear. The CDR3 runs 12 residues. Trimming removed 3 bases from V and 6 bases from J, with 6 bases in between. From germline, CDR1 is MNHEY and CDR2 SVGEGT. The DNA of the CDR3 is TGTGCCAGCAGTTATGGTAGTCAGCCCCAGCATTTT. Encoded protein: CASSYGSQPQHF.

The chain is built from TRBV5-1 and TRBJ2-1; unclear D gene. Between the trimmed V and J ends, which lost 0 bases and 7 bases, there was a span of 11 bases. CDR1 and CDR2 from the germline V gene are SGHRS and YFSETQ. The CDR3 extends over 14 amino acids. Here the CDR3 DNA reads TGCGCCAGCAGCTTGGCCATAGAATGGAATGAGCAGTTCTTC. This codes for CASSLAIEWNEQFF. The full variable domain, completed using reference TRBV5-1 and TRBJ2-1, is KAGVTQTPRYLIKTRGQQVTLSCSPISGHRSVSWYQQTPGQGLQFLFEYFSETQRNKGNFPGRFSGRQFSNSRSEMNVSTLELGDSALYLCASSLAIEWNEQFFGPGTRLTVL.

This chain connects TRBV12-3 or TRBV12-4 to TRBJ1-2, with D possibly TRBD1 on 5 matching bases. This CDR3 comprises 11 residues. The germline V and J ends were trimmed by 3 bases and 12 bases, with 11 bases remaining between them. CDR3 in DNA: TGTGCCAGCAGTTTGGGGCTGTTCCACACCTTC. It translates to CASSLGLFHTF.

The chain couples TRBV5-1 to TRBJ1-1; maybe TRBD1 (6 bases). V was cut by 2 bases and J by 4 bases, with 21 bases left in between. The CDR3 is 17 residues long. Germline assignment: CDR1 SGHRS and CDR2 YFSETQ. CDR3: CASSFSGGAGISTEAFF. CDR3 DNA: TGCGCCAGCAGCTTTTCGGGGGGCGCAGGGATCTCCACTGAAGCTTTCTTT.

The chain uses TRBV12-3 or TRBV12-4 and TRBJ1-1; D gene unclear. CDR3 length: 13 amino acids. The V end lost 3 bases, the J end lost 1 base, and 6 bases lay between the germline ends. The chain's CDR3 is CASSFYRNTEAFF. The DNA of the CDR3 is TGTGCCAGCAGTTTCTACAGGAACACTGAAGCTTTCTTT.

The rearrangement links TRBV30 to TRBJ2-2, with D unclear. This CDR3 is 12 amino acids long. With 4 bases removed from V and 10 bases from J, the gap between germline ends came to 13 bases. Germline CDR1 reads GTSNPN; CDR2 reads SVGIG (reference sequence). CDR3 in DNA: TGTGCCTGGATCGATGTGGGGTTGGAGCTGTTTTTT. Translation: CAWIDVGLELFF.

J is TRBJ2-2 and V is TRBV5-1, with 12 positions matching TRBD1. The CDR3 totals 15 residues. Trimming removed 4 bases from V and 4 bases from J; junction bases left unmatched: 2. The germline gives CDR1 SGHRS, CDR2 YFSETQ. CDR3: CASSPGQGATGELFF. The CDR3, as DNA: TGCGCCAGCAGCCCGGGACAGGGGGCCACCGGGGAGCTGTTTTTT.

The chain links TRBV7-9 to TRBJ1-6; 7 bases are a match to TRBD1. The germline V gene has CDR1 SEHNR and CDR2 FQNEAQ (reference sequence). This CDR3 is 15 amino acids long. V gave up 4 bases and J gave up 6 bases; unmatched junction bases: 6. The CDR3 is CASSSRQGANSPLHF. The CDR3 nucleotides are TGTGCCAGCAGCTCAAGACAGGGAGCTAATTCACCCCTCCACTTT.

J is TRBJ2-1 and V is TRBV13, with 7 bases identical to TRBD2. This CDR3 region has 16 residues. Looked up from germline, CDR1 is PRHDT and CDR2 is FYEKMQ (reference sequence). V lost 4 bases and J lost 0; bases outside the gene matches: 6. The CDR3 DNA reads TGTGCCAGCAGCTGGATCGGGGGGAGCTCCTACAATGAGCAGTTCTTC. It codes for CASSWIGGSSYNEQFF.

The V and J genes are TRBV6-5 and TRBJ1-6; 7 positions match TRBD1. CDR3 size: 14 residues. After removal of 2 bases from V and 8 bases from J, the junction contained 3 bases not matched to a gene. Germline V gives CDR1 MNHEY, CDR2 SVGAGI. Here the CDR3 DNA reads TGTGCCAGCAGTTACGAGGACAGGTATTCACCCCTCCACTTT. This encodes CASSYEDRYSPLHF.

The chain has TRBV5-1 and TRBJ2-1; no firm D call. The CDR3 consists of 14 residues. V lost 4 bases and J 1 base, leaving 9 bases between the germline ends. Germline V gives CDR1 SGHRS, CDR2 YFSETQ. The CDR3 DNA follows: TGCGCCAGCAGCCCCCCCGGGTCCTACAATGAGCAGTTCTTC. Encoded protein: CASSPPGSYNEQFF.

The chain joins TRBV6-5 to TRBJ1-2, with D uncertain. Trimming took off 2 bases at V and 5 bases at J, with 12 bases between the two ends. The germline V gene encodes CDR1 MNHEY and CDR2 SVGAGI. The CDR3 runs 14 residues. The CDR3 loop reads CASSYKDWGYGYTF. The CDR3 nucleotides read TGTGCCAGCAGTTACAAGGACTGGGGTTATGGCTACACCTTC.

V usage is TRBV5-6 and J usage is TRBJ2-3, with D perhaps TRBD2 (6 bases). Trimming left V 10 bases short and J 1 base short, with 13 bases between. This CDR3 region has 13 residues. Per germline, CDR1 SGHDT and CDR2 YYEEEE. CDR3 sequence: CAGLRGGTDTQYF. The CDR3 nucleotides are TGTGCCGGGCTTCGCGGGGGCACAGATACGCAGTATTTT.

The V call is TRBV19, the J call TRBJ1-2; the D gene is possibly TRBD1 (5 bases). V was shortened by 1 base and J by 5 bases, with 11 bases between the two germline ends. The CDR3 length is 14 residues. Germline CDR1 LNHDA, CDR2 SQIVND (reference sequence). CDR3 coding DNA: TGTGCCAGTAGTATAGGTTGGGACGGATATGGCTACACCTTC. Translated, it gives CASSIGWDGYGYTF. The variable domain in full, with the rest retrieved from reference TRBV19 and TRBJ1-2, is DGGITQSPKYLFRKEGQNVTLSCEQNLNHDAMYWYRQDPGQGLRLIYYSQIVNDFQKGDIAEGYSVSREKKESFPLTVTSAQKNPTAFYLCASSIGWDGYGYTFGSGTRLTVV.

The CDR3: CASPPTTGDANQPQHF. As DNA, the CDR3 is TGTGCCAGCCCCCCCACGACGGGGGACGCCAATCAGCCCCAGCATTTT. This chain uses TRBV28 with TRBJ1-5; D is possibly TRBD1 (5 bases). The CDR3 has 16 amino acids. Trimming pared 8 bases from V and 3 bases from J, leaving 20 bases between. CDR1 is MDHEN and CDR2 is SYDVKM in the germline V gene.

The chain couples TRBV9 to TRBJ2-2; D is ambiguous. This CDR3 contains 13 residues. The germline CDR1 and CDR2 sequences are SGDLS and YYNGEE. V was cut by 4 bases and J by 4 bases, with 8 bases left in between. CDR3 DNA: TGTGCCAGCAGCCCCACAACCACCGGGGAGCTGTTTTTT. Translated, it gives CASSPTTTGELFF.

This chain joins TRBV2 and TRBJ1-4, with 9 bases fitting TRBD1. Germline trimming cut 6 bases from V and 7 bases from J; bases unmatched to any gene: 9. Germline V CDR1 and CDR2: SNHLY, FYNNEI. The CDR3 is 15 amino acids. As DNA, the CDR3 is TGTGCCAGCAGCACACAGGGGGCGCGGAGTGAAAAACTGTTTTTT. Protein product: CASSTQGARSEKLFF.

The genes are TRBV29-1 and TRBJ2-5, with D tentatively TRBD1 or TRBD2 (5 bases each). With 4 bases removed from V and 3 bases from J, the gap between germline ends came to 9 bases. CDR1 and CDR2 from the germline V gene are SQVTM and ANQGSEA. CDR3 size: 12 residues. CDR3 sequence: CSVGGAKETQYF. DNA of the CDR3: TGCAGCGTTGGAGGGGCGAAAGAGACCCAGTACTTC.

This chain joins TRBV19 and TRBJ1-2; D is undetermined. From germline, CDR1 is LNHDA and CDR2 SQIVND (reference sequence). The CDR3 has 14 amino acids. Trimming left V 5 bases short and J 2 bases short, with 12 bases between. The CDR3 here is CASSSPGLNYGYTF. The CDR3 DNA sequence: TGTGCCAGTAGTTCCCCCGGGTTAAACTATGGCTACACCTTC.

The chain combines TRBV28 with TRBJ2-1; 10 nucleotides agree with TRBD2. J lost 3 bases, V lost 6 bases, and 8 bases had no gene match. The CDR3 sequence is 16 residues long. The germline V gene encodes CDR1 MDHEN and CDR2 SYDVKM. Here the CDR3 reads CASSRPSSGGYNEQFF. The CDR3 bases are TGTGCCAGCAGCCGACCCTCTAGCGGGGGCTACAATGAGCAGTTCTTC.

The rearrangement joins TRBV27 to TRBJ1-2; 9 nucleotides align to TRBD1. The CDR3 is 19 residues long. V lost 6 bases to trimming and J lost 0 bases; unmatched junction nucleotides: 17. Looked up from germline, CDR1 is MNHEY and CDR2 is SMNVEV (reference sequence). Here the CDR3 DNA reads TGTGCCAGCAGCCCTAGCCTTGGGACAGGGCCACTCACTAACTATGGCTACACCTTC. Translating gives CASSPSLGTGPLTNYGYTF.

The gene calls are TRBV19 and TRBJ2-7, with TRBD1 identical over 8 bases. The V and J ends lost 5 bases and 0 bases, in that order; junction bases with no gene match: 3. Looked up from germline, CDR1 is LNHDA and CDR2 is SQIVND (reference sequence). The CDR3 runs 14 residues. CDR3 coding DNA: TGTGCCAGTAGTTGGACAGGGCCCTCCTACGAGCAGTACTTC. Encoded protein: CASSWTGPSYEQYF.

J is TRBJ1-5 and V is TRBV6-2 or TRBV6-3; no clear D. Germline V gives CDR1 MNHEY, CDR2 SVGEGT. V was shortened by 6 bases and J by 2 bases, with 11 bases between the two germline ends. This CDR3 contains 14 residues. The CDR3 coding sequence is TGTGCCAGCAGCGACGTGGGCGGCAATCAGCCCCAGCATTTT. Translated, it gives CASSDVGGNQPQHF.

The chain is built from TRBV11-2 and TRBJ1-5; D is undetermined. Germline CDR1 reads SGHAT; CDR2 reads FQNNGV. Trimming cost V 1 base and J 5 bases, with 6 bases left between them. The CDR3 spans 13 residues. This CDR3 is CASSLGTDQPQHF. In DNA, the CDR3 is TGTGCCAGCAGCTTAGGAACTGATCAGCCCCAGCATTTT.

This chain connects TRBV28 to TRBJ1-2; 8 bases are a match to TRBD1. Germline lookup yields CDR1 MDHEN and CDR2 SYDVKM. The CDR3 sequence is 17 residues long. Unmatched junction bases numbered 18, after V lost 4 bases and J lost 8 bases. The CDR3 DNA reads as TGTGCCAGCAGTTCCCCCTCAACCTCGGACAGGGCCGGGGGCTACACCTTC. This sequence encodes CASSSPSTSDRAGGYTF.